Shown below are 14 T cell receptor beta chains from a single sample sequenced in a study of T cell repertoires in cytomegalovirus infection. MiXCR was run by TCRdb on the reads, yielding one entry per CDR3 protein. The sample carries about 300,000 distinct CDR3 sequences, approximately 10% recorded once. The sample consisted of PBMCs. The receptor set was obtained from a human donor in good health (CMV status not recorded). Some clones in this sample may be carry-over from other donors' samples.

The rearrangement joins TRBV20-1 to TRBJ1-2; TRBD1 is a possible D gene (6 bases). CDR3 size: 13 residues. CDR1 DFQATT and CDR2 SNEGSKA come from the germline V gene (reference sequence). The V gene lost 4 bases and the J gene lost 7 bases, with 16 bases spanning the gap. The CDR3 nucleotides read TGCAGTGCTACGGCCCCCCTAGGGGGTGGCTACACCTTC. It is translated as CSATAPLGGGYTF.

The gene calls are TRBV20-1 and TRBJ2-4, with D possibly matching TRBD2 (5 bases). V was cut by 2 bases and J by 6 bases, with 20 bases left in between. The CDR3 contains 16 residues. Germline V gene sequence: CDR1 DFQATT, CDR2 SNEGSKA (reference sequence). The CDR3 reads CSARSLQAAGINIQYF. In DNA, the CDR3 is TGCAGTGCTAGATCCCTCCAGGCGGCGGGCATAAACATTCAGTACTTC.

Comment on this clonotype: The junction shows a germline mismatch at one end, possibly a read error. The chain recombines TRBV7-6 with TRBJ2-5; D gene unclear. This CDR3 has 13 amino acids. Germline V gives CDR1 SGHVS, CDR2 FNYEAQ. Here the CDR3 reads CASSFGPKETQYF. CDR3 coding DNA: TGTGCTAGCAGCTTCGGACCAAAAGAGACCCAGTACTTC.

This clonotype was counted at least ten times. The rearrangement links TRBV7-9 to TRBJ2-4, with D tentatively TRBD2 (5 bases). Trimming stripped 6 bases from V and 12 bases from J, with 15 bases between. CDR3 length: 12 residues. The germline CDR1 and CDR2 sequences are SEHNR and FQNEAQ (reference sequence). The CDR3 loop is CASSRGSEPQYF. CDR3 nucleotides: TGTGCCAGCAGTCGAGGGTCAGAACCTCAGTACTTC.

The V and J genes are TRBV9 and TRBJ2-6, with D perhaps TRBD1 (5 bases). The CDR3 is 18 residues long. V was clipped by 0 bases and J by 1 base, with 14 bases between them. Germline assignment: CDR1 SGDLS and CDR2 YYNGEE. CDR3: CASSVGQRGLSGANVLTF. DNA of the CDR3: TGTGCCAGCAGCGTAGGGCAAAGGGGCTTATCTGGGGCCAACGTCCTGACTTTC.

The table lists this clonotype with many counts. This sequence joins TRBV4-2 and TRBJ1-3, with TRBD1 as a possible D gene (5 bases). V lost 4 bases and J 4 bases, leaving 20 bases between the germline ends. CDR3 length: 17 amino acids. Germline V lookup: CDR1 LGHNA, CDR2 YNFKEQ. CDR3 sequence reads: CASSREGIGAPGNTIYF. As DNA, the CDR3 is TGTGCCAGCAGCCGGGAGGGGATCGGAGCACCCGGAAACACCATATATTTT.

There are many counts of this clonotype. This chain joins TRBV5-4 and TRBJ2-1; D may be TRBD2 (5 bases). The CDR3 runs 15 residues. V lost 4 bases, J lost 0 bases, and 11 bases lay in between. The germline gives CDR1 SGHNT, CDR2 YYREEE (reference sequence). The CDR3 coding sequence is TGTGCCAGCAGCCCGGGATCGAGCTCCTACAATGAGCAGTTCTTC. Translation gives CASSPGSSSYNEQFF.

The gene calls are TRBV9 and TRBJ1-4; D is undetermined. The CDR3 totals 12 residues. V lost 8 bases and J lost 3, with 8 bases in between. Germline CDR1 and CDR2: SGDLS and YYNGEE. The CDR3 loop is CASQGANEKLFF. CDR3 nucleotides: TGTGCCAGTCAAGGAGCTAATGAAAAACTGTTTTTT.

This clonotype was recorded many times. V is TRBV5-6 and J is TRBJ2-1; 7 nucleotides line up with TRBD1. Germline values: CDR1 SGHDT, CDR2 YYEEEE. This CDR3 has 14 residues. Trimming at V came to 3 bases and at J to 5 bases, leaving 5 bases not matched to a gene. CDR3 nucleotides: TGTGCCAGCAGCTCCGGGACAGCTGACAATGAGCAGTTCTTC. Amino acids: CASSSGTADNEQFF.

This clonotype was counted many times. Here the CDR3 DNA reads TGTGCCAGCAGCTTAAACGCCAAGGGAAACTATGGCTACACCTTC. Protein sequence: CASSLNAKGNYGYTF. The gene calls are TRBV7-2 and TRBJ1-2, with D unresolved. Germline V gene sequence: CDR1 SGHTA, CDR2 FQGNSA. The V end lost 2 bases, the J end lost 2 bases, and 12 bases lay between the germline ends. The CDR3 covers 15 residues. Full variable domain (rest looked up from reference TRBV7-2 and TRBJ1-2): GAGVSQSPSNKVTEKGKDVELRCDPISGHTALYWYRQSLGQGLEFLIYFQGNSAPDKSGLPSDRFSAERTGGSVSTLTIQRTQQEDSAVYLCASSLNAKGNYGYTFGSGTRLTVV.

This clonotype was detected many times. The chain recombines TRBV7-2 with TRBJ1-5; 9 nucleotides line up with TRBD1. Trimming cost V 5 bases and J 6 bases; bases outside gene matches: 5. CDR1 SGHTA and CDR2 FQGNSA come from the germline V gene. This CDR3 has 14 residues. The CDR3 DNA sequence: TGTGCCAGCAGCCCCCGGACAGGGGTTCAGCCCCAGCATTTT. Amino acid sequence: CASSPRTGVQPQHF.

This clonotype was seen more than once but under ten times. The chain couples TRBV6-6 to TRBJ1-1; 9 bases fit TRBD1. Germline-derived CDR1 and CDR2 are MNHNY and SVGAGI (reference sequence). V dropped 8 bases and J dropped 1; count of bases not matched to a gene: 5. This CDR3 spans 14 amino acids. The CDR3 DNA reads as TGTGCCAGCCCAGGACAGGGGAGGAACACTGAAGCTTTCTTT. It translates to CASPGQGRNTEAFF.

This clonotype has at least ten counts. The rearrangement joins TRBV12-3 or TRBV12-4 to TRBJ1-4, with D possibly being TRBD1 (6 bases). CDR3 size: 13 residues. The V end was cut by 5 bases, the J end by 8 bases, with 12 bases between. As DNA, the CDR3 is TGTGCCAGCAGTAAACACAGGGACGAAAAACTGTTTTTT. This encodes CASSKHRDEKLFF.

This clonotype was counted ten times or more. The chain has TRBV5-1 and TRBJ1-5, with 8 bases lining up with TRBD1. This CDR3 has 16 residues. Germline trimming cut 0 bases from V and 0 bases from J; bases unmatched to any gene: 2. Germline V lookup: CDR1 SGHRS, CDR2 YFSETQ. This CDR3 reads CASSLGDRNSNQPQHF. In DNA form, the CDR3 reads TGCGCCAGCAGCTTGGGGGACAGGAATAGCAATCAGCCCCAGCATTTT.